This T cell receptor (beta chain) was captured in a study of CD8 T cells in Susac syndrome. Whole-study findings and limits: The study conceded that its TCR sequencing and HLA analysis involved relatively few individuals.

This CDR3 is built from 13 residues. Looked up from germline, CDR1 is MGHDK and CDR2 is SYGVNS. Controls were age- and sex-matched healthy donors. TEMRA cells were FACS-enriched and CD8+ and CD4+ T cells negatively isolated. With random hexamers, about 0.5 to 1 ug RNA was reverse transcribed. Amplification of the TCR beta CDR3 was carried out by immunoSEQ multiplex PCR, which spanned a total of 54 Vbeta and 13 Jbeta segments. TCRdb ran MiXCR on the immunoSEQ multiplex PCR reads and lists one entry per CDR3 protein. The profile shows approximately 190,000 distinct CDR3 sequences, roughly 92% of them singletons. Points on this clonotype: Its specificity is unknown. A read error may produce the germline difference seen at one junction end.

The receptor was isolated from a human donor in good health. The specimen sequenced was CD4+ T cells from PBMCs. The gene calls are TRBV25-1 and TRBJ2-7; 7 bases match TRBD1. CDR3 sequence reads: CASGEGQLYEQYF. For the CDR3, the DNA is TGTGCCAGCGGTGAGGGACAGCTCTACGAGCAGTACTTC.